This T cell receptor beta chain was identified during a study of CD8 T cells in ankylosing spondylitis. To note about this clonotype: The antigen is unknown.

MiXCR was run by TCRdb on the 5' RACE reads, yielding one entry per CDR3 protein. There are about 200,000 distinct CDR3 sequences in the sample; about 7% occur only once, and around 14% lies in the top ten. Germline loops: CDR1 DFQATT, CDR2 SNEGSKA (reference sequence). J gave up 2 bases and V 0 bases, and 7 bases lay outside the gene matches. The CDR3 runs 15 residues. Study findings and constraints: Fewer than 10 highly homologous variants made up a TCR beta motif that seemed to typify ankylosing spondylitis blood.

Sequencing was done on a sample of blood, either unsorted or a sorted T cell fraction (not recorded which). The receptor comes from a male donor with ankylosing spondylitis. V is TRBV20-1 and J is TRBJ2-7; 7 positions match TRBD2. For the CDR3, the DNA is TGCAGTGCTAGAGATCAGGGCGGGGGACCCTACGAGCAGTACTTC. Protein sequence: CSARDQGGGPYEQYF.